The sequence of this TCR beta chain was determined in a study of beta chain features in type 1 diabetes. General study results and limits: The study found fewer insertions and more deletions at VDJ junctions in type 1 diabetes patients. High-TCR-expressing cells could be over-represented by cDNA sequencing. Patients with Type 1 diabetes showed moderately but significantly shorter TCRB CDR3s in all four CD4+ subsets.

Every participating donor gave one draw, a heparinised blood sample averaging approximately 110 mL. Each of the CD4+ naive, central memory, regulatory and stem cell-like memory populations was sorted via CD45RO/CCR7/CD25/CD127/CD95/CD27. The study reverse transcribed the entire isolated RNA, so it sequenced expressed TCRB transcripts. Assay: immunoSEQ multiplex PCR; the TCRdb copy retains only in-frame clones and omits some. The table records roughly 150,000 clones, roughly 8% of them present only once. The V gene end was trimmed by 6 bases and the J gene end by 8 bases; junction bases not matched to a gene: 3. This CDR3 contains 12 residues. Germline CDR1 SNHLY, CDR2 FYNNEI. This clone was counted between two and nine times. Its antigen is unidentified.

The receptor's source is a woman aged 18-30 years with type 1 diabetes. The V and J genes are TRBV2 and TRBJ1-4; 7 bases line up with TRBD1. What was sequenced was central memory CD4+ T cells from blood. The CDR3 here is CASRQGVEKLFF. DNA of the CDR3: TGTGCCAGCAGGCAGGGGGTCGAAAAACTGTTTTTT.